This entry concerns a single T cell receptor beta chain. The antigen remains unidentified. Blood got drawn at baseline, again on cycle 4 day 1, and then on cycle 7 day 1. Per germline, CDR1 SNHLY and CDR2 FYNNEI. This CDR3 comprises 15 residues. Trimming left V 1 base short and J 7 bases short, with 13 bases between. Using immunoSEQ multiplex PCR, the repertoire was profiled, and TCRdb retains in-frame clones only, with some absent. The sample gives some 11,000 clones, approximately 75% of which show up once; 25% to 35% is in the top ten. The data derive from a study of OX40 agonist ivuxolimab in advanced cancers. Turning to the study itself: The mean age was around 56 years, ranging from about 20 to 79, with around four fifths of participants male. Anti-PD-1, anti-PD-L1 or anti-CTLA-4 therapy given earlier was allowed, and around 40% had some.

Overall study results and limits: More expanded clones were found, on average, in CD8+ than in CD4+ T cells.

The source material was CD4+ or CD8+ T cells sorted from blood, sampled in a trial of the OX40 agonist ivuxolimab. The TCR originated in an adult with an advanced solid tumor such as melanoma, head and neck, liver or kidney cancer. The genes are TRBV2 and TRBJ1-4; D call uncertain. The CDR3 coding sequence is TGTGCCAGCAGTGAAGGAGCCAGAAAGGGTGAAAAACTGTTTTTT. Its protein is CASSEGARKGEKLFF. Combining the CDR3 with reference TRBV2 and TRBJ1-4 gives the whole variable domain EPEVTQTPSHQVTQMGQEVILRCVPISNHLYFYWYRQILGQKVEFLVSFYNNEISEKSEIFDDQFSVERPDGSNFTLKIRSTKLEDSAMYFCASSEGARKGEKLFFGSGTQLSVL.